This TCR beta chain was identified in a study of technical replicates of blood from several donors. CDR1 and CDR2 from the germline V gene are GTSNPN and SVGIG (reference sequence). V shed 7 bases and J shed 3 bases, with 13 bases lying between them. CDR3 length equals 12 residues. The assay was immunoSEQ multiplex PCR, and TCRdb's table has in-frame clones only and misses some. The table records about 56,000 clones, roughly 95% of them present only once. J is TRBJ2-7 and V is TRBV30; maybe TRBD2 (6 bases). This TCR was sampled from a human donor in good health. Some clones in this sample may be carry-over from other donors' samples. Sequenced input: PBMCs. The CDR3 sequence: CALGGYGYEQYF. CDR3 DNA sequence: TGTGCCTTGGGAGGCTACGGCTACGAGCAGTACTTC.